This T cell receptor beta chain originates from a study of circulating and synovial CD4+ cells in juvenile arthritis. Assay used: immunoSEQ multiplex PCR; TCRdb lists only in-frame clones, some missing. The repertoire holds 30,000 to 40,000 clones, with roughly 96% as singletons. Germline lookup yields CDR1 MNHNS and CDR2 SASEGT. CDR3 length equals 13 residues. The V gene lost 3 bases and the J gene lost 4 bases, with 9 bases spanning the gap. This sequence originates from a human donor with juvenile idiopathic arthritis. The chain combines TRBV6-1 with TRBJ1-2; D is unresolved. Sequencing was performed on CD4+ T cells from blood. The DNA of the CDR3 is TGTGCCAGCAGTGATGTGGGGAGCTATGGCTACACCTTC. It codes for CASSDVGSYGYTF.